Listed here is a single T cell receptor beta chain. What it binds is not known. 60 Vbeta and 13 Jbeta primers were used in PCR. The table came from immunoSEQ multiplex PCR; TCRdb's copy has only in-frame clones and leaves some out. The table records under 200,000 clones, about three quarters of them present only once. CDR1 is SEHNR, CDR2 FQNEAQ, per germline (reference sequence). CDR3 length: 14 residues. V was cut by 0 bases and J by 2 bases, with 8 bases left in between. The source of the sample is a study of cytomegalovirus exposure and HLA in healthy donors. General study results and limits: TCR beta chains numbering some 160 were designated cytomegalovirus-associated. Productive status was seen about 90% or about 30% of the time for most TCR beta V segments in an earlier analysis. There were several of the most significant clusters that appeared linked to common viral pathogens in a later analysis. Most CMV-associated TCR beta chains appeared HLA-restricted in a later analysis.

Input material: PBMCs. This sequence originates from a man aged 40-49 years in good health and CMV-seronegative. The chain is built from TRBV7-9 and TRBJ2-7; D unresolved. The CDR3 sequence is CASSLASQTYEQYF. The CDR3 DNA follows: TGTGCCAGCAGCTTAGCCTCCCAGACCTACGAGCAGTACTTC.